This T cell receptor (beta chain) was sequenced during a study of T cell repertoires in cytomegalovirus infection. Across the whole study: Indications of both CMV infection and matching HLA type were provided by public TCR beta signatures. Whole-study results and caveats: In two of eight donors, the top clonotype was HLA-C-restricted CMV-specific. Accumulated public TCR beta family frequency recognized individuals carrying CMV together with the relevant HLA.

TCRdb re-called the reads through MiXCR, storing one row per CDR3 protein. This table has about 210,000 distinct CDR3 sequences, approximately 7% appearing once. This clonotype was seen ten or more times. Its specificity is unknown. Material for sequencing was PBMCs. The receptor was isolated from a human donor in good health (CMV status not recorded). Some clones in this sample may be carry-over from other donors' samples.

This CDR3 is CASSYVQAIQRITGANVLTF. The CDR3 nucleotides are TGTGCCAGCAGTTACGTACAGGCAATCCAGCGTATAACGGGGGCCAACGTCCTGACTTTC. This sequence joins TRBV6-6 and TRBJ2-6, with D possibly TRBD1 on 5 matching bases. V lost 2 bases and J lost 4, with 24 bases in between. Looked up from germline, CDR1 is MNHNY and CDR2 is SVGAGI (reference sequence). This CDR3 has 20 residues.